Listed here are 26 T cell receptor beta chains from one sample, sequenced in a study of tumor and adjacent non-tumor tissue in lung cancer (dated by TCRdb to the late 2010s). Bulk unsorted tissue served as the source for RNA extraction, and RNA quality was assessed using a NanoDrop ND-1000 and an Agilent 2100. Normal lung samples were distant non-tumor tissue taken more than 3 cm from the tumor edge. The library was made by multiplex PCR. The listed sequencing device is Illumina HiSeq 2500. TCRbeta libraries were constructed through three rounds of nested PCR with primers (Table S4) according to protocols adapted from ARM-PCR. TCRdb reprocessing: public reads trimmed at Q25 with fastp, clones called with MiXCR, in-frame beta chains kept. Merged by CDR3 protein, the rows form single entries marked with the most common genes and DNA. The sample table contains 110,000 or so distinct CDR3 sequences; only one count was recorded for roughly two thirds of them. The top ten hold about 20% of the sample.

Input material: distant non-tumor lung tissue. All receptors derive from a man aged 55 to 69 with non-small cell lung cancer.

A word on this clonotype: An end of the junction does not agree with germline; a read error may underlie this. V gene TRBV6-5 combines with J gene TRBJ2-7; 9 positions agree with TRBD1. Germline CDR1 reads MNHEY; CDR2 reads SVGAGI. This CDR3 spans 14 amino acids. CDR3 in DNA: TGTCCCAGCAGTCAACAGGGACAGGGCTACGAGCAGTACTTC. It codes for CPSSQQGQGYEQYF.

The chain combines TRBV11-3 with TRBJ2-1; possibly TRBD1 for D (5 bases). V lost 5 bases to trimming and J lost 7 bases, with 12 bases between them. The CDR3 covers 13 residues. CDR1 and CDR2 from the germline V gene are SGHNT and YENEEA. In DNA form, the CDR3 reads TGTGCCAGCAGCGTGGGGCCGAAGAATGAGCAGTTCTTC. As protein: CASSVGPKNEQFF.

In regard to this clonotype: The junction and the germline gene differ at one end; a read error may be behind it. The rearrangement joins TRBV6-1 to TRBJ1-3; no reliable D call. The CDR3 has 11 residues. CDR1 is MNHNS and CDR2 is SASEGT in the germline V gene. The CDR3 bases are TGTGCCAGCAGTGAAGCGAACACCATACAATTT. This gives the protein CASSEANTIQF.

Details on this clonotype: No conserved phenylalanine or tryptophan ends this CDR3, so it is likely a read error. The rearrangement links TRBV6-6 to TRBJ2-7, with TRBD2 matching over 10 bases. The CDR3 covers 14 residues. V was clipped by 7 bases and J by 3 bases; unmatched bases: 6. The germline CDR1 and CDR2 sequences are MNHNY and SVGAGI (reference sequence). CDR3 in amino acids: CASKQTSGCYEQYS. DNA for the CDR3: TGTGCCAGCAAACAGACTAGCGGGTGCTACGAGCAGTACTCC.

The CDR3 loop reads CASSARTSGSSDTQYF. The DNA for the CDR3 is TGTGCCAGCAGCGCTCGGACTAGTGGGAGTTCAGATACGCAGTATTTT. The chain employs TRBV6-1 and TRBJ2-3; 7 nucleotides agree with TRBD2. This CDR3 contains 16 residues. The V and J ends lost 6 bases and 4 bases, in that order; junction bases with no gene match: 13. Germline CDR1 reads MNHNS; CDR2 reads SASEGT.

In its sample, this clonotype was seen a few times. A much larger clone differs from this one at a single base, so this may be a read error. The chain combines TRBV6-6 with TRBJ2-3; the D gene could be TRBD1 or TRBD2 (5 bases each). This CDR3 is built from 14 residues. CDR1 MNHNY and CDR2 SVGAGI come from the germline V gene (reference sequence). This CDR3 is CASSPRASTDAQYF. Written as DNA, the CDR3 is TGTGCCAGCTCGCCCAGGGCTAGCACAGATGCGCAGTATTTT.

This clonotype was observed many times. The J gene is TRBJ2-1, the V gene TRBV6-5; 9 bases match TRBD1. Germline V CDR1 and CDR2: MNHEY, SVGAGI. This CDR3 has 14 residues. J was trimmed by 10 bases and V by 6 bases; bases with no gene match: 10. CDR3 in DNA: TGTGCCAGCAGCCCCCGGGACAGGGTTTGGGAGCAGTTCTTC. This codes for CASSPRDRVWEQFF.

This clonotype has a count of ten or more. This sequence joins TRBV29-1 and TRBJ2-3; weak D call: TRBD2 (5 bases). The CDR3 is made up of 11 amino acids. Germline V gives CDR1 SQVTM, CDR2 ANQGSEA. Trimming stripped 6 bases from V and 6 bases from J, with 10 bases between. The CDR3 DNA sequence: TGCAGCGTCAAACTAGGTGATACGCAGTATTTT. Residues: CSVKLGDTQYF.

As to this clonotype: The junction does not match germline at one end; this may be a read error. This chain links TRBV20-1 with TRBJ2-2; 9 nucleotides match TRBD1. The CDR3 is 15 residues long. Germline V CDR1 and CDR2: DFQATT, SNEGSKA (reference sequence). In nucleotides, the CDR3 is TGCAATGCTAGAAGACAGGGGGTAGACACCGGGGAGCTGTTTTTT. Translated: CNARRQGVDTGELFF.

The chain couples TRBV29-1 to TRBJ1-2; no clear D gene. The V end lost 5 bases, the J end lost 6 bases, and 13 bases lay between the germline ends. Per germline, CDR1 SQVTM and CDR2 ANQGSEA. The CDR3 loop spans 12 amino acids. The CDR3 sequence is CSVILGSDGYTF. The CDR3 region has the DNA TGCAGCGTTATATTGGGATCTGATGGCTACACCTTC.

This clonotype came up a few times. The V and J genes are TRBV7-9 and TRBJ2-1, with TRBD2 matching 10 bases. Germline trimming cut 2 bases from V and 5 bases from J; bases unmatched to any gene: 9. Germline V gene sequence: CDR1 SEHNR, CDR2 FQNEAQ (reference sequence). This CDR3 is 17 amino acids long. The CDR3 loop reads CASSLWLSGRDNNEQFF. CDR3 nucleotide sequence: TGTGCCAGCAGCTTATGGCTAAGCGGGAGGGATAACAATGAGCAGTTCTTC.

About this clonotype itself: A single base separates this from a much larger clone, so it may be a read error. J is TRBJ2-7 and V is TRBV6-5; 9 nucleotides match TRBD1. The CDR3 is made up of 15 amino acids. Germline loops: CDR1 MNHEY, CDR2 SVGAGI. With V trimmed by 6 bases and J by 4 bases, 10 bases remained unmatched. The chain's CDR3 is CASRLSLDRGYEQYF. DNA for the CDR3: TGTGCCAGCAGGCTTTCTCTGGACAGGGGATACGAGCAGTACTTC.

The chain combines TRBV6-2 or TRBV6-3 with TRBJ2-1, with 7 nucleotides matching TRBD1. CDR1 is MNHEY and CDR2 is SVGEGT in the germline V gene. The CDR3 loop spans 15 amino acids. After removal of 7 bases from V and 0 bases from J, the junction contained 6 bases not matched to a gene. CDR3 sequence reads: CASNNRDSSYNEQFF. CDR3 nucleotide sequence: TGTGCCAGCAATAACAGGGACAGCTCCTACAATGAGCAGTTCTTC.

To note about this clonotype: One end of the junction varies from germline; a read error may be responsible. The rearrangement links TRBV6-5 to TRBJ1-2, with unresolved D. The CDR3 is 16 residues long. Germline CDR1 MNHEY, CDR2 SVGAGI. The CDR3 sequence: CSSSYTWLGQNYGYTF. CDR3 in DNA: TGTTCCAGTAGTTACACCTGGTTGGGCCAAAACTATGGCTACACCTTC.

Remarks on this clonotype: A much larger clone differs from this one at a single base, so this may be a read error. The chain employs TRBV14 and TRBJ2-2; D call uncertain. The CDR3 loop spans 13 amino acids. The germline V gene encodes CDR1 SGHDN and CDR2 FVKESK. The CDR3 DNA reads TGTGCCAGCTGCCAAGTATTTTCCGGGGAGCTGTTTTTT. Its protein is CASCQVFSGELFF.

Note on this clonotype: This sequence may be a read error, since a much larger clone differs from it by one base. V and J are TRBV4-1 and TRBJ2-2, with unresolved D. The CDR3 sequence is 15 residues long. The germline CDR1 and CDR2 sequences are MGHRA and YSYEKL. This CDR3 is CANSQDISNTGELFF. The CDR3 DNA reads as TGCGCCAACAGCCAAGACATATCTAACACCGGGGAGCTGTTTTTT.

On this clonotype: It may be a read error: a sequence one base away is much more abundant. The chain combines TRBV7-9 with TRBJ1-1; TRBD1 agrees at 7 bases. This CDR3 comprises 16 residues. Germline V lookup: CDR1 SEHNR, CDR2 FQNEAQ (reference sequence). J lost 4 bases, V lost 5 bases, and 13 bases had no gene match. In DNA, the CDR3 is TGTGCCAGCAGCGGAGTGACCGGGACAGTGAGCACTGAAGCTTTCTTT. Its translation: CASSGVTGTVSTEAFF. Based on the CDR3 plus reference TRBV7-9 and TRBJ1-1, the full variable domain is DTGVSQNPRHKITKRGQNVTFRCDPISEHNRLYWYRQTLGQGPEFLTYFQNEAQLEKSRLLSDRFSAERPKGSFSTLEIQRTEQGDSAMYLCASSGVTGTVSTEAFFGQGTRLTVV.

A word on this clonotype: The junction shows a germline mismatch at one end, possibly a read error. The chain recombines TRBV12-3 or TRBV12-4 with TRBJ1-2; 7 positions match TRBD1. The CDR3 has 14 residues. The CDR3 is CVSVQNRGGSGYTF. DNA for the CDR3: TGTGTCAGCGTTCAAAACAGGGGTGGCTCTGGCTACACCTTC.

The V call is TRBV28, the J call TRBJ2-2, with 7 bases lining up with TRBD1. The CDR3 runs to 14 residues. The germline CDR1 and CDR2 sequences are MDHEN and SYDVKM. Trimming at V came to 7 bases and at J to 7 bases, leaving 9 bases not matched to a gene. CDR3 nucleotide sequence: TGTGCCAGCAATCATTGCAGGGGGATCGGGGAGCTGTTTTTT. The encoded protein is CASNHCRGIGELFF. Using reference TRBV28 and TRBJ2-2 for the parts outside the CDR3, the full variable domain is DVKVTQSSRYLVKRTGEKVFLECVQDMDHENMFWYRQDPGLGLRLIYFSYDVKMKEKGDIPEGYSVSREKKERFSLILESASTNQTSMYLCASNHCRGIGELFFGEGSRLTVL.

This clonotype was picked up one time. The junction departs from the called germline gene at one end, perhaps through a read error. The chain links TRBV29-1 to TRBJ2-1; D unresolved. This CDR3 spans 15 amino acids. From germline, CDR1 is SQVTM and CDR2 ANQGSEA. The CDR3 DNA reads as TGCATCGTTGAAGGTAGACACAGCTCCTACAATGTGCAGTTCTTC. Translating gives CIVEGRHSSYNVQFF.

This clonotype was counted many times. This chain joins TRBV6-5 and TRBJ2-2, with D maybe TRBD1 (6 bases). Germline V gene sequence: CDR1 MNHEY, CDR2 SVGAGI. This CDR3 is 14 amino acids long. V was clipped by 6 bases and J by 2 bases, with 10 bases between them. The CDR3 region is CASSKGTNTGELFF. The CDR3 DNA is TGTGCCAGCAGCAAGGGGACAAACACCGGGGAGCTGTTTTTT.

With regard to this clonotype: One base away lies a much larger clone, so this may be a sequencing read error. V usage is TRBV24-1 and J usage is TRBJ2-1; D is ambiguous. CDR3 size: 13 residues. Germline V gene lookup returns CDR1 KGHDR and CDR2 SFDVKD. The CDR3 loop is CTTSRAEYNEQFF. The CDR3 nucleotides are TGTACCACCAGTCGGGCGGAATACAATGAGCAGTTCTTC.

This clonotype was observed a single time. A junction boundary mismatches the germline segment, possibly from a read error. This chain connects TRBV11-3 to TRBJ2-1; 8 bases map to TRBD1. The CDR3 loop spans 15 amino acids. The germline V gene encodes CDR1 SGHNT and CDR2 YENEEA. CDR3 region: CASSQRGDRSNEKFF. The CDR3 DNA sequence: TGTGCCAGCAGCCAGCGAGGGGACAGGTCCAATGAGAAGTTCTTC.

As to this clonotype: It may be a read error: a sequence one base away is much more abundant. The rearrangement joins TRBV7-8 to TRBJ2-1; no reliable D call. The V end lost 4 bases, the J end lost 11 bases, and 12 bases lay between the germline ends. The CDR3 sequence is 12 residues long. CDR1 SGHVS and CDR2 FQNEAQ come from the germline V gene. The DNA of the CDR3 is TGTGCCAGCAGCTCGTCAGGAGTGAAGCAGTTCTTC. It yields the protein CASSSSGVKQFF.

There are many counts of this clonotype. The rearrangement uses TRBV12-3 or TRBV12-4 and TRBJ1-5; D remains ambiguous. V was trimmed by 6 bases and J by 4 bases, leaving 13 bases between them. The CDR3 length is 14 residues. The CDR3 sequence: CASRPNGENQPQHF. CDR3 bases: TGTGCCAGCAGACCCAACGGGGAGAATCAGCCCCAGCATTTT.

The chain links TRBV6-1 to TRBJ2-5; 9 positions agree with TRBD2. Germline CDR1 and CDR2: MNHNS and SASEGT. The CDR3 is 16 amino acids. V trimming: 5 bases; J trimming: 8 bases; junction bases outside the gene matches: 15. This chain's CDR3 is CASSPLRGGAGNTQYF. The CDR3 region has the DNA TGTGCCAGCAGTCCACTTCGCGGGGGGGCTGGGAATACCCAGTACTTC.